This TCR beta chain was profiled in a study of CD8 T cells in Susac syndrome. RNA in amounts of 0.5 to 1 ug was reverse transcribed with random hexamers. TCRdb recomputed calls from the immunoSEQ multiplex PCR reads with MiXCR, one row per CDR3 protein. The table lists approximately 94,000 distinct CDR3 sequences, around 96% of them singletons. This sequence originates from a human donor with Susac syndrome. The sequenced sample was CD8+ T cells from PBMCs.

CDR3 in DNA: TGTGCCAGTAGTATTGGAGTCGGCACTGAAGCTTTCTTT. This encodes CASSIGVGTEAFF. This chain links TRBV19 with TRBJ1-1; D not certain. This CDR3 has 13 amino acids. V was cut by 3 bases and J by 4 bases, with 9 bases left in between. The germline gives CDR1 LNHDA, CDR2 SQIVND (reference sequence).